A selection of T cell receptor beta chains follows, all from one sample in a study of CD8+ T cells in alopecia areata. Produced via immunoSEQ multiplex PCR; TCRdb's table is partial and in-frame only. In the table there are about 180,000 clones, roughly 63% of which are singletons. The sample here was CD4+ T cells sorted from blood, taken at week 56, from a patient treated with tofacitinib. These receptors were obtained from a human donor with alopecia areata. Both conserved end residues are part of each CDR3. D genes are given only for firm matches. Size tells how often a clone was seen (once, few, many) or the class of an expanded clone, and some rows leave it out.

D,V,J,size,length,DNA,CDR3
-,TRBV2,TRBJ1-5,-,14,TGTGCCAGCACCAACCCCGGGGAGAATCAGCCCCAGCATTTT,CASTNPGENQPQHF
-,TRBV6-1,TRBJ1-6,-,14,TGTGCCAGCAGTGAAGCTACAGGGTACTCACCCCTCCACTTT,CASSEATGYSPLHF
-,TRBV29-1,TRBJ1-1,-,15,TGCAGCGGTATATTAGATTGGGGACAGAACACTGAAGCTTTCTTT,CSGILDWGQNTEAFF
-,TRBV30,TRBJ2-7,-,12,TGTGCCTGGGGTACGCAGGGCAGGGGGCAGTACTTC,CAWGTQGRGQYF
-,TRBV27,TRBJ1-6,few,16,TGTGCCAGCAGCCCCCGGTGGCTGGGGATTAATTCACCCCTCCACTTT,CASSPRWLGINSPLHF
-,TRBV19,TRBJ1-5,-,14,TGTGCCAGTAGTAAGACATGGAGCGCGGAGCCCCAGCATTTT,CASSKTWSAEPQHF
-,TRBV5-1,TRBJ1-2,-,14,TGCGCCAGCAGCTTGGCCCAGGATAACTATGGCTACACCTTC,CASSLAQDNYGYTF
-,TRBV5-1,TRBJ2-7,-,11,TGCGCCAGCAGGGGGTCCTACGAGCAGTACTTC,CASRGSYEQYF
-,TRBV6-5,TRBJ1-2,-,12,TGTGCCAGCAGCACCCACATGGGTGGCTACACCTTC,CASSTHMGGYTF
-,TRBV7-2,TRBJ2-7,-,13,TGTGCCAGCAGCGAAGAAACCCTCTACGAGCAGTACTTC,CASSEETLYEQYF
TRBD1,TRBV4-2,TRBJ2-5,-,14,TGTGCCAGCAGCCAAGGAGGGACAGCTTGGTCCCAGTACTTC,CASSQGGTAWSQYF
-,TRBV28,TRBJ2-1,few,14,TGTGCCAGCAGTACCGGAGGACGGGCGAATGAGCAGTTCTTC,CASSTGGRANEQFF
-,TRBV6-5,TRBJ2-7,-,14,TGTGCCAGCAGTCGGGACTCAGGCTCCTACGAGCAGTACTTC,CASSRDSGSYEQYF
TRBD2,TRBV29-1,TRBJ2-7,-,16,TGCAGCGTTGCAGCAAGACTAGCGGGGGTTCTGGACGAGCAGTACTTC,CSVAARLAGVLDEQYF
TRBD1,TRBV4-2,TRBJ2-3,-,15,TGTGCCAGCAAACTGACAGGGGGCCCCACAGATACGCAGTATTTT,CASKLTGGPTDTQYF
-,TRBV6-5,TRBJ2-5,-,12,TGTGCCAGCAGGAGGATACAAGAGACCCAGTACTTC,CASRRIQETQYF
TRBD1,TRBV7-4,TRBJ1-5,-,19,TGTGCCAGTTTACCCGACTCAGGGGGCGCGATTATGATTAGTCAGCCCCAGCATTTT,CASLPDSGGAIMISQPQHF
-,TRBV23-1,TRBJ2-7,-,16,TGCGCCAGCAGTCAATCGTTCACAGGGACCTCCCTCGAGCAGTACTTC,CASSQSFTGTSLEQYF
TRBD2,TRBV27,TRBJ2-3,-,15,TGTGCCAGCAGCAACGGACTAGCGTACACAGATACGCAGTATTTT,CASSNGLAYTDTQYF
-,TRBV20-1,TRBJ1-1,-,11,TGCAGTGCAACCCGGACGGTTGAAGCTTTCTTT,CSATRTVEAFF
-,TRBV7-2,TRBJ2-7,-,13,TGTGCCAGCAGCTCCCCGCAGGTAGTCGAGCAGTACTTC,CASSSPQVVEQYF
TRBD2,TRBV6-5,TRBJ2-7,-,15,TGTGCCAGCACCCGGACGTACGGGGGGTCCGACGAGCAGTACTTC,CASTRTYGGSDEQYF
-,TRBV6-6,TRBJ1-6,-,16,TGTGCCAGCAGTTACTCGTGGAAGTCGTACGATTCACCCCTCCACTTT,CASSYSWKSYDSPLHF
TRBD1,TRBV5-1,TRBJ1-6,once,16,TGCGCCAGCAGCCCGGAGAGACAGGGGCTGGCTTCACCCCTCCACTTT,CASSPERQGLASPLHF
TRBD1,TRBV7-9,TRBJ2-6,-,17,TGTGCCAGCAGCATGGACAGGGGGCTGATAGGGGCCAACGTCCTGACTTTC,CASSMDRGLIGANVLTF
-,TRBV7-9,TRBJ2-5,-,13,TGTGCCAGCAGCTTCCAGGGGAGGGAGACCCAGTACTTC,CASSFQGRETQYF
-,TRBV28,TRBJ1-5,-,13,TGTGCCAGCAGGCAGATTCTTGGCCAGCCCCAGCATTTT,CASRQILGQPQHF
-,TRBV30,TRBJ2-2,-,15,TGTGCCTGGAGTGTATTCCCAGGGGTCCCCGGGGAGCTGTTTTTT,CAWSVFPGVPGELFF
-,TRBV6-5,TRBJ2-7,few,13,TGTGCCAGCAGTGATCACAGGCGATACGAGCAGTACTTC,CASSDHRRYEQYF
-,TRBV29-1,TRBJ1-1,few,12,TGCAGCGTTGAAGATCCCCTCGGGGAAGCTTTCTTT,CSVEDPLGEAFF
-,TRBV29-1,TRBJ2-5,-,13,TGCAGCGTTGATGCCGGTAATGGGGAGACCCAGTACTTC,CSVDAGNGETQYF
TRBD1,TRBV6-5,TRBJ2-7,-,14,TGTGCCAGCAGTTGGGGACAGGGTAGTTACGAGCAGTACTTC,CASSWGQGSYEQYF
TRBD1,TRBV7-6,TRBJ2-1,-,14,TGTGCCAGCAGCGCCGGGACAGGGAACAATGAGCAGTTCTTC,CASSAGTGNNEQFF
-,TRBV5-1,TRBJ1-5,-,13,TGCGCCAGCAGAACGGACCTTAATCAGCCCCAGCATTTT,CASRTDLNQPQHF
-,TRBV25-1,TRBJ2-7,-,11,TGTGCCAGCAGTGAAAGCCACGAGCAGTACTTC,CASSESHEQYF
-,TRBV29-1,TRBJ1-2,-,12,TGCAGCGTCGCACAGGGAAGACATGGCTACACCTTC,CSVAQGRHGYTF
-,TRBV29-1,TRBJ2-7,few,12,TGCAGCGTTGAGCTCTACCGGGGCGAGCAGTACTTC,CSVELYRGEQYF
-,TRBV30,TRBJ1-1,few,12,TGTGGGGGGAAGGGGTTGGGCACTGAAGCTTTCTTT,CGGKGLGTEAFF
TRBD1,TRBV28,TRBJ1-6,-,15,TGTGCCAGCAGTATTTTGACAGGGGCTAATTCACCCCTCCACTTT,CASSILTGANSPLHF
-,TRBV6-6,TRBJ1-1,-,13,TGTGCCAGCAGTTTGGGCCCATACACTGAAGCTTTCTTT,CASSLGPYTEAFF
-,TRBV30,TRBJ1-2,-,14,TGTGCCTGGAGTGTATCGACAGCATTTTATAGCTACACCTTC,CAWSVSTAFYSYTF
TRBD2,TRBV4-1,TRBJ2-5,-,16,TGCGCCAGCAGCGCTAGGACTAGCGGGGGTCAAGAGACCCAGTACTTC,CASSARTSGGQETQYF
TRBD1,TRBV15,TRBJ1-2,once,17,TGTGCCACCAGCAGATCGGGGACAGGGCCAGACAAATATGGCTACACCTTC,CATSRSGTGPDKYGYTF
TRBD1,TRBV10-3,TRBJ2-3,-,12,TGTGCCATCAGAAACAGGGGAGATACGCAGTATTTT,CAIRNRGDTQYF
-,TRBV29-1,TRBJ1-4,few,13,TGCAGCGTTGCTAAGGGGTGGGGAGAAAAACTGTTTTTT,CSVAKGWGEKLFF
-,TRBV30,TRBJ1-1,few,13,TGTGCCTGGAGACACGGTGGCGGCACTGAAGCTTTCTTT,CAWRHGGGTEAFF
-,TRBV28,TRBJ1-6,-,13,TGTGCCAGCAGTGGGCAGGGTTATTCACCCCTCCACTTT,CASSGQGYSPLHF
-,TRBV29-1,TRBJ2-7,few,13,TGCAGCGTTGCCATGGGGGTTTCCTACGAGCAGTACTTC,CSVAMGVSYEQYF
-,TRBV2,TRBJ2-5,-,12,TGCGCCAGCATGGGCCTTCAAGAGACCCAGTACTTC,CASMGLQETQYF
-,TRBV19,TRBJ1-1,-,13,TGTGCCAGTAGTATAGATCGGGACACTGAAGCTTTCTTT,CASSIDRDTEAFF
TRBD1,TRBV10-3,TRBJ1-2,-,15,TGTGCCATCAGTACCGGACAGGGGGCGGGATATGGCTACACCTTC,CAISTGQGAGYGYTF
-,TRBV2,TRBJ2-7,few,14,TGTGCCAGCTTATTACAGATCAACTCCTACGAGCAGTACTTC,CASLLQINSYEQYF